This T cell receptor (beta chain) was retrieved from a study of neurological immune-mediated disorders. Study-level points and caveats: On phylogenetic grouping, the repertoires of 18 of 34 multiple sclerosis patients fell within one related-CDR3 cluster, constituting a possible signature. TCR clonal expansion peaked in HTLV-1-associated myelopathy patients and was lowest in multiple sclerosis patients.

The sample holds many counts of this clonotype. The target antigen is unknown. V dropped 6 bases and J dropped 6; count of bases not matched to a gene: 9. The germline CDR1 and CDR2 sequences are DFQATT and SNEGSKA (reference sequence). The CDR3 spans 13 residues. By 5'RACE with 10-nucleotide random UMIs, the cDNA was made. Each CDR3 protein gets one entry after TCRdb re-called the 5' RACE reads with MiXCR. The table lists some 70,000 distinct CDR3 sequences, 4.5% to 5.5% of them singletons. The sequenced sample consisted of PBMCs. V and J are TRBV20-1 and TRBJ1-2, with 8 bases lining up with TRBD1. This sequence originates from a man aged 30 to 39 with multiple sclerosis. CDR3 nucleotide sequence: TGCAGTGCCCACTTACAGGGGGAGGATGGCTACACCTTC. This translates into CSAHLQGEDGYTF.